This TCR beta chain was documented in a study of blood T cell repertoires in COVID-19. The overall study: Italy, Spain and the United States were the sources of the convalescent and acute COVID-19 samples. Sample material is recorded as cDNA or gDNA derived from T cells, B-cell-depleted T cells, or PBMCs.

The CDR3 sequence is 18 residues long. Germline CDR1 SGHRS, CDR2 YFSETQ. V lost 2 bases and J 0 bases, leaving 18 bases between the germline ends. Assay used: immunoSEQ multiplex PCR; TCRdb lists only in-frame clones, some missing. The sample lists more than 400,000 clones, 90% seen once, with 0.55% to 0.75% in the top ten. Across about two dozen US areas, participants ranged in age from roughly 18 to 95 years. Among Cohort 3 donors, those recovered had two negative PCRs, clearance, or symptom resolution. This clonotype originated in a man between 18 and 29 years old who had recovered from COVID-19. The chain employs TRBV5-1 and TRBJ1-3, with TRBD1 as a possible D gene (5 bases). The sequencing sample was made of PBMCs or T cells enriched from blood (not recorded which). The DNA for the CDR3 is TGCGCCAGCAGCTTCGGAGAGGCAGGGTCCATCTCTGGAAACACCATATATTTT. Residues: CASSFGEAGSISGNTIYF.